The rows below give T cell receptor beta chains drawn from one sample of a study of long-term antiretroviral therapy in people with HIV. Assay: immunoSEQ multiplex PCR; the TCRdb copy retains only in-frame clones and omits some. The data contain about 21,000 clones, 86% of them seen just once; the ten biggest clones take up 4.6%. The material was unsorted PBMCs, obtained 1.3 years after starting antiretroviral therapy. These receptors originate from a man between 60 and 75 years old with HIV. Each CDR3 is given with its conserved first and last residue. Fields, in order: V gene, CDR3 protein.

TRBV5-1,CASSPQGVSTEAFF
TRBV30,CAWKSYTGLESPLHF
TRBV7-9,CASSQSNQPQHF
TRBV2,CASSPSRGIVTEAFF
TRBV5-1,CASSEVPTVNTEAFF
TRBV5-1,CASSLGQGVPGANVLTF
TRBV11-2,CASSFYDRGPCKGDYF
TRBV7-2,CASSAQGAGYGYTF
TRBV2,CASSRTGATDTQYF
TRBV7-8,CASSLSSGNTIYF
TRBV4-1,CASSQDGGAPGNTIYF
TRBV6-1,CASSEAGQGYGYTF
TRBV7-2,CASSLGQTGPTDTQYF
TRBV18,CASSPIQRETQYF
TRBV10-3,CAIGTDRDQPQHF